Below, 16 T cell receptor beta chains from the same sample are listed, as sequenced in a study of OX40 agonist ivuxolimab in advanced cancers. TCRdb's table, derived via immunoSEQ multiplex PCR, lists solely in-frame clones and lacks some. The sample holds tens of thousands of clones, roughly four fifths seen once. The sequences come from CD4+ or CD8+ T cells sorted from blood, collected in a trial of the OX40 agonist ivuxolimab. These TCRs come from an adult with an advanced solid tumor such as melanoma, head and neck, liver or kidney cancer.

This clone was picked up a small number of times. V is TRBV18 and J is TRBJ1-1; D not certain. Trimming pared 1 base from V and 7 bases from J, leaving 7 bases between. This CDR3 is built from 12 residues. Per germline, CDR1 KGHSH and CDR2 LQKENI. The CDR3 nucleotides are TGTGCCAGCTCACCACGGGTTGGTGAAGCTTTCTTT. It yields the protein CASSPRVGEAFF.

The V call is TRBV15, the J call TRBJ1-2; weak D call: TRBD1 (6 bases). In germline, CDR1 is LNHNV, CDR2 YYDKDF (reference sequence). V was shortened by 3 bases and J by 4 bases, with 12 bases between the two germline ends. There are 14 residues in the CDR3. DNA of the CDR3: TGTGCCACCAGCAGTGGAGACAGGATCTATGGCTACACCTTC. Protein: CATSSGDRIYGYTF.

The genes are TRBV28 and TRBJ2-7; 13 nucleotides agree with TRBD2. Looked up from germline, CDR1 is MDHEN and CDR2 is SYDVKM. The length of the CDR3 is 14 residues. J was trimmed by 6 bases and V by 6 bases; bases with no gene match: 5. CDR3 protein: CASSLTSGRVEQYF. CDR3 sequence (DNA): TGTGCCAGCAGCCTTACTAGCGGGAGGGTCGAGCAGTACTTC.

The chain links TRBV7-9 to TRBJ2-7, with D possibly being TRBD1 (5 bases). The germline gives CDR1 SEHNR, CDR2 FQNEAQ (reference sequence). This CDR3 contains 13 residues. The V end was cut by 3 bases, the J end by 3 bases, with 9 bases between. The CDR3 loop is CASSLTDSYEQYF. Here the CDR3 DNA reads TGTGCCAGCAGCTTGACCGACAGCTACGAGCAGTACTTC.

This clone is a singleton in its sample. For the CDR3, the DNA is TGTGCCATCAGTGAGTCGTTCCTCCGGAGGGGCAGGTACGAGCAGTACTTC. It is translated as CAISESFLRRGRYEQYF. V is TRBV10-3 and J is TRBJ2-7, with D perhaps TRBD2 (6 bases). The CDR3 covers 17 residues. Looked up from germline, CDR1 is ENHRY and CDR2 is SYGVKD. Deletions cut 0 bases from V and 4 bases from J, with 19 bases between.

This chain links TRBV10-2 with TRBJ1-1; D call uncertain. Germline lookup yields CDR1 WSHSY and CDR2 SAAADI. The CDR3 length is 16 residues. With 5 bases removed from V and 1 base from J, the gap between germline ends came to 17 bases. The chain's CDR3 is CASSHDVRHTNTEAFF. The DNA for the CDR3 is TGCGCCAGCAGTCACGACGTAAGGCACACGAACACTGAAGCTTTCTTT.

As DNA, the CDR3 is TGTGCCAGCAGCGTAGCTTCAGCGGGACTATTAAACATTCAGTACTTC. It codes for CASSVASAGLLNIQYF. The chain joins TRBV9 to TRBJ2-4; TRBD2 agrees at 7 bases. This CDR3 contains 16 residues. Germline V lookup: CDR1 SGDLS, CDR2 YYNGEE. Trimming cost V 0 bases and J 6 bases; bases outside gene matches: 9.

The chain employs TRBV4-3 and TRBJ2-1; D uncertain. Germline values: CDR1 LGHNA, CDR2 YSLEER. The CDR3 is made up of 13 amino acids. Trimming left V 7 bases short and J 10 bases short, with 17 bases between. The CDR3 region has the DNA TGCGCCAGCACCCCGGCCGAGCTGGTGGAGCAGTTCTTC. Amino acid sequence: CASTPAELVEQFF.

The gene calls are TRBV6-5 and TRBJ2-2; a weak D match, TRBD2 (6 bases). Per the germline V gene, CDR1 is MNHEY and CDR2 is SVGAGI. The CDR3 runs to 14 residues. V was cut by 2 bases and J by 4 bases, with 8 bases left in between. CDR3 sequence (DNA): TGTGCCAGCAGTTACATTAGCGGCACCGGGGAGCTGTTTTTT. Its protein product is CASSYISGTGELFF.

DNA of the CDR3: TGTGCCAGCAGCCCCTCCGGTTTGCTTAGCGGGATAGAGACCCAGTACTTC. It specifies CASSPSGLLSGIETQYF. The rearrangement joins TRBV7-2 to TRBJ2-5; 8 bases are a match to TRBD2. CDR3 length: 17 residues. CDR1 is SGHTA and CDR2 is FQGNSA in the germline V gene. V shed 5 bases, J shed 4 bases, and the junction held 15 bases outside the gene matches.

The CDR3 here is CASSYQSDRGYGYTF. The CDR3 DNA reads TGTGCCAGCAGTTACCAATCGGACAGGGGCTATGGCTACACCTTC. This chain uses TRBV6-5 with TRBJ1-2; 9 positions agree with TRBD1. This CDR3 is 15 amino acids long. CDR1 and CDR2 (germline): MNHEY, SVGAGI. V lost 2 bases, J lost 4 bases, and 5 bases stayed unmatched.

The rearrangement links TRBV5-4 to TRBJ2-1, with a weak D call TRBD2 (6 bases). V was cut by 0 bases and J by 2 bases, with 12 bases left in between. CDR3 size: 16 residues. CDR1 and CDR2 (germline): SGHNT, YYREEE (reference sequence). The CDR3 coding sequence is TGTGCCAGCAGCTTGGACGGGAGTAGCACCTACAATGAGCAGTTCTTC. Translating gives CASSLDGSSTYNEQFF.

The chain combines TRBV4-1 with TRBJ2-1, with D possibly matching TRBD2 (7 bases). The V and J ends lost 1 base and 7 bases respectively, with 17 bases between them. This CDR3 comprises 16 residues. Germline assignment: CDR1 MGHRA and CDR2 YSYEKL. The CDR3 protein is CASSQVEGEGWNEQFF. CDR3 DNA: TGCGCCAGCAGCCAAGTGGAGGGGGAGGGGTGGAATGAGCAGTTCTTC.

This chain links TRBV10-3 with TRBJ2-6; the D gene is possibly TRBD1 (6 bases). Germline V gene lookup returns CDR1 ENHRY and CDR2 SYGVKD. V was trimmed by 10 bases and J by 0 bases, leaving 19 bases between them. CDR3 length: 17 residues. CDR3 sequence (DNA): TGTGCCACGGCGGTTGCTGGACAGTCCTCTGGGGCCAACGTCCTGACTTTC. The encoded protein is CATAVAGQSSGANVLTF.

This chain joins TRBV9 and TRBJ2-6; maybe TRBD2 (5 bases). The CDR3 has 17 amino acids. The V end lost 3 bases, the J end lost 3 bases, and 16 bases lay between the germline ends. Germline V lookup: CDR1 SGDLS, CDR2 YYNGEE. The DNA for the CDR3 is TGTGCCAGCAGCGAGCGGACTGCTTCACTTGGGGCCAACGTCCTGACTTTC. This translates into CASSERTASLGANVLTF.

The chain joins TRBV28 to TRBJ1-6; D perhaps matches TRBD1 (5 bases). Germline lookup yields CDR1 MDHEN and CDR2 SYDVKM. V was trimmed by 7 bases and J by 5 bases, leaving 12 bases between them. This CDR3 comprises 14 residues. The CDR3 DNA is TGTGCCAGCACCTCAGGGAGGGATAATTCACCCCTCCACTTT. This translates into CASTSGRDNSPLHF.